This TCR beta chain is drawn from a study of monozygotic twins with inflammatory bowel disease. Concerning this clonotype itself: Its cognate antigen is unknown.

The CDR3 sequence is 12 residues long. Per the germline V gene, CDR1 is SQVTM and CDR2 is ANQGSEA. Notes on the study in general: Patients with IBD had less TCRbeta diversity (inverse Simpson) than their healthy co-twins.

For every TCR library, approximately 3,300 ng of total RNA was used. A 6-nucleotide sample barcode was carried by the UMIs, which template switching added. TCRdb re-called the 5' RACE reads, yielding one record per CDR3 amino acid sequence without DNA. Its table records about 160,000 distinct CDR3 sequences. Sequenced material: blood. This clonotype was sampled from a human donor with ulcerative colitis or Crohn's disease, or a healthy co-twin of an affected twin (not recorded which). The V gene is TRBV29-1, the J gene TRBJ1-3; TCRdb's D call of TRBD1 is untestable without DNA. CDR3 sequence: CSGQQSGNTIYF. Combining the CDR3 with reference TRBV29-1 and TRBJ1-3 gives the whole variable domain SAVISQKPSRDICQRGTSLTIQCQVDSQVTMMFWYRQQPGQSLTLIATANQGSEATYESGFVIDKFPISRPNLTFSTLTVSNMSPEDSSIYLCSGQQSGNTIYFGEGSWLTVV.